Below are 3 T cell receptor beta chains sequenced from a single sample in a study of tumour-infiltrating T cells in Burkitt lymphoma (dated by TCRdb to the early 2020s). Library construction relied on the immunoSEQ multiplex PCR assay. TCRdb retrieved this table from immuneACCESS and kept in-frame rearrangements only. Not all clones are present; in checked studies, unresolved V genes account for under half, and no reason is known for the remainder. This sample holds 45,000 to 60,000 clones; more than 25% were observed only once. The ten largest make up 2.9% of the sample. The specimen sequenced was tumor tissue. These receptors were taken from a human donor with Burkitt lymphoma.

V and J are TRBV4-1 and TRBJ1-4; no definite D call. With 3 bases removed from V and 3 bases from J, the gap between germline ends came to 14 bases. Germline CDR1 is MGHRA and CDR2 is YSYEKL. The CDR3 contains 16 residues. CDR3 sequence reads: CASSQDAFPANEKLFF. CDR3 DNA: TGCGCCAGCAGCCAGGACGCATTTCCAGCTAATGAAAAACTGTTTTTT.

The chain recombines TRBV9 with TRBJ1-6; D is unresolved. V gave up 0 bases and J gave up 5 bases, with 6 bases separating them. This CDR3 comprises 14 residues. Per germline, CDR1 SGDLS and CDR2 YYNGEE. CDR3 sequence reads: CASSVEVNNSPLHF. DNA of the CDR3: TGTGCCAGCAGCGTAGAGGTAAATAATTCACCCCTCCACTTT. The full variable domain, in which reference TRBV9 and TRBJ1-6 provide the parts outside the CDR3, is DSGVTQTPKHLITATGQRVTLRCSPRSGDLSVYWYQQSLDQGLQFLIQYYNGEERAKGNILERFSAQQFPDLHSELNLSSLELGDSALYFCASSVEVNNSPLHFGNGTRLTVT.

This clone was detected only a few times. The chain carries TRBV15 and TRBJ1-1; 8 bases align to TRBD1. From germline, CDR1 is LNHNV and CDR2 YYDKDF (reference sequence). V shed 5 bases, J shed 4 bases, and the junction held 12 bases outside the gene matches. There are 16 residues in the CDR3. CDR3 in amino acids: CATSPGRTGIRTEAFF. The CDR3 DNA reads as TGTGCCACCAGCCCCGGACGGACAGGGATTCGCACTGAAGCTTTCTTT. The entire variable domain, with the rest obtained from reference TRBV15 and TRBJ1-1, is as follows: DAMVIQNPRYQVTQFGKPVTLSCSQTLNHNVMYWYQQKSSQAPKLLFHYYDKDFNNEADTPDNFQSRRPNTSFCFLDIRSPGLGDTAMYLCATSPGRTGIRTEAFFGQGTRLTVV.